The source of this TCR beta chain is a study of blood T cell repertoires in COVID-19. Study overall: COVID-19 samples, acute and convalescent, were from the United States, Italy and Spain.

Assay used: immunoSEQ multiplex PCR; TCRdb lists only in-frame clones, some missing. The sample has 200,000 to 300,000 clones; 88% are singletons. CDR1 and CDR2 from the germline V gene are MNHEY and SVGAGI. This CDR3 is built from 14 residues. V lost 3 bases and J 8 bases, leaving 16 bases between the germline ends. This chain links TRBV6-5 with TRBJ1-2; no definite D call. The origin of this receptor is a man between 60 and 75 years old who had recovered from COVID-19. Sequencing input: peripheral blood. This CDR3 reads CASSYHTDAGGYTF. CDR3 bases: TGTGCCAGCAGTTATCACACAGATGCGGGCGGCTACACCTTC.